This T cell receptor beta chain was observed in a study of cytomegalovirus exposure and HLA in healthy donors. The study's findings and limits: Reports showed the classifier diagnosing cytomegalovirus status with high specificity and sensitivity.

The table came from immunoSEQ multiplex PCR; TCRdb's copy has only in-frame clones and leaves some out. This sample yields 120,000 or so clones, of which about nine tenths are seen a single time; 1.5% to 2% belongs to the top ten. Among the 110 or so subjects of the validation cohort, separate from the roughly 730-subject first cohort, were the donors. The CDR3 has 17 amino acids. The germline V gene has CDR1 SGHDN and CDR2 FVKESK. Unmatched junction bases numbered 9, after V lost 6 bases and J lost 0 bases. This clone was seen ten or more times. No antigen is known for it. The receptor was isolated from a young woman in good health and CMV-seronegative. V usage is TRBV14 and J usage is TRBJ2-1; 9 bases are shared with TRBD1. What was sequenced was PBMCs. The CDR3 region has the DNA TGTGCCAGCAGAGGTGGGACAGGGAAAAGCTCCTACAATGAGCAGTTCTTC. This translates into CASRGGTGKSSYNEQFF. The whole variable domain, remainder taken from reference TRBV14 and TRBJ2-1, is EAGVTQFPSHSVIEKGQTVTLRCDPISGHDNLYWYRRVMGKEIKFLLHFVKESKQDESGMPNNRFLAERTGGTYSTLKVQPAELEDSGVYFCASRGGTGKSSYNEQFFGPGTRLTVL.